This note documents a single T cell receptor (beta chain) sequence. Its antigen remains undetermined. No base-level quality is on record; no much larger clone is a single base apart. For this chain, trimming is 6 bases at the V end and 6 bases at the J end, and the number of junction bases without a gene match is 4. Looking up the germline V gene (reference sequence) yields CDR1 MNHEY and CDR2 SMNVEV. Reading from cysteine to phenylalanine, the CDR3 counts 14 amino acids. The DNA shown is the 42-base CDR3, in frame from base 1. Mismatch repair deficiency was established in every enrolled patient by polymerase chain reaction or immunohistochemistry. TCR sequencing was carried out for three patients who responded to pembrolizumab therapy. The phase II trial prospectively evaluated PD-1 blockade with pembrolizumab in advanced mismatch repair-deficient cancers, independent of tissue of origin. Peripheral blood T cell samples were collected serially, before PD-1 blockade began and at several time points afterward. Blood sampling times were reported as weeks after the first pembrolizumab dose.

The data derive from a study of PD-1 blockade in mismatch repair-deficient tumors (dated by TCRdb to the late 2010s). As for the study more broadly: Between late 2013 and September 2016, the trial enrolled some 91 consecutive patients with roughly 13 mismatch repair-deficient cancer types, every one of whom had been previously treated and was progressing. Tumor-associated T cell clones in the peripheral blood of patients responding to PD-1 blockade were tracked using deep sequencing of TCR CDR3 regions. Broader findings and caveats from the paper: Clones residing in the tumor, which were often undetectable in blood before treatment, expanded quickly after pembrolizumab and then contracted, generally before radiologic responses.

The library was made by the immunoSEQ multiplex PCR assay. Held by TCRdb, this immuneACCESS table contains in-frame sequences only and omits some clones. Under half of the omission traces to an unresolved V gene where checked; the cause of the rest is unknown. Counted in this sample were some 120,000 clones; about 90% of them appeared once. The ten largest account for approximately 10% of the sample. This sequence originates from an adult with mismatch repair-deficient cancer. This chain is built from TRBV27 and TRBJ2-5; 13 of the junction bases match TRBD2. Sequenced material: peripheral blood, taken just over 70 weeks after starting pembrolizumab. The encoded CDR3 is CASRRGLAGKTQYF. DNA sequence: TGTGCCAGCAGACGGGGACTAGCGGGAAAGACCCAGTACTTC.